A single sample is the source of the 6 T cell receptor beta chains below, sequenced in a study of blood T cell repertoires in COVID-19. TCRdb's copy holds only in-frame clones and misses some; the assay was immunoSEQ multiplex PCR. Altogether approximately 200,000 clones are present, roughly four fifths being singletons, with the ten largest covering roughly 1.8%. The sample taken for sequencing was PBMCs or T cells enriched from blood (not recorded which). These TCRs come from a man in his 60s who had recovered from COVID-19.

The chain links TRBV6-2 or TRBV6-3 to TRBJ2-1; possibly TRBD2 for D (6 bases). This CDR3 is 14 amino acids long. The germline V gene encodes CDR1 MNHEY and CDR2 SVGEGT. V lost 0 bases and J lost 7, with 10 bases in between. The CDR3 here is CASSYSWTTNEQFF. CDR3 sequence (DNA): TGTGCCAGCAGTTACTCATGGACTACAAATGAGCAGTTCTTC.

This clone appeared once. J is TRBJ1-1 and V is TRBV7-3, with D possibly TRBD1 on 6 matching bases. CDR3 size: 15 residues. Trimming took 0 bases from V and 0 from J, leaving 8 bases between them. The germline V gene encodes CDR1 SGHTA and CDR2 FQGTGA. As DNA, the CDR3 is TGTGCCAGCAGCTTAACGTCAGGGGTGAACACTGAAGCTTTCTTT. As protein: CASSLTSGVNTEAFF.

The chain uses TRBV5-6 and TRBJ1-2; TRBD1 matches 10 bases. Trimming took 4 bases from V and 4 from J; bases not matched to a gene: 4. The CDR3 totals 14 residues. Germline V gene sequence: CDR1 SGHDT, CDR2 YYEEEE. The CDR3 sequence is CASSGRDRGYGYTF. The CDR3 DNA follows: TGTGCCAGCAGCGGGCGGGACAGGGGCTATGGCTACACCTTC.

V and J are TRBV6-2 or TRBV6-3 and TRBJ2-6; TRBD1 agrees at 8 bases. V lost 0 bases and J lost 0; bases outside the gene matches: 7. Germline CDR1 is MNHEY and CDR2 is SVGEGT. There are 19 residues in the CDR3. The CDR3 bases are TGTGCCAGCAGTTACTCGGGGGGACAGGCTAGCTCTGGGGCCAACGTCCTGACTTTC. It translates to CASSYSGGQASSGANVLTF.

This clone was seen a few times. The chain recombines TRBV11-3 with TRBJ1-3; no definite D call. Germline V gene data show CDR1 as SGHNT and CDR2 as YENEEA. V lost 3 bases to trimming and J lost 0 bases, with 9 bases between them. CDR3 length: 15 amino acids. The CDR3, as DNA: TGTGCCAGCAGCTTCTCAGGTCACTCTGGAAACACCATATATTTT. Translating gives CASSFSGHSGNTIYF. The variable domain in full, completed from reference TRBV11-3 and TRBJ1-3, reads EAGVVQSPRYKIIEKKQPVAFWCNPISGHNTLYWYLQNLGQGPELLIRYENEEAVDDSQLPKDRFSAERLKGVDSTLKIQPAELGDSAVYLCASSFSGHSGNTIYFGEGSWLTVV.

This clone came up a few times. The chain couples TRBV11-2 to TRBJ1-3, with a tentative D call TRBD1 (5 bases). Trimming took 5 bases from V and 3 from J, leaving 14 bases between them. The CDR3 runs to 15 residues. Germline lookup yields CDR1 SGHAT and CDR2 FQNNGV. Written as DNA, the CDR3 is TGTGCCAGCAGCCCCATCCAGGGATTTGGAAACACCATATATTTT. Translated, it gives CASSPIQGFGNTIYF.